This T cell receptor (beta chain) appears in the sequencing data of a study of T cell changes during pregnancy in multiple sclerosis. In germline, CDR1 is MDHEN, CDR2 SYDVKM. The CDR3 is made up of 17 amino acids. After removal of 10 bases from V and 4 bases from J, the junction contained 17 bases not matched to a gene. Assay used: immunoSEQ multiplex PCR; TCRdb lists only in-frame clones, some missing. This sample has fewer than 90,000 clones; roughly 94% occur once, and the top ten carry around 1.7%. The TCR sequence derives from a female donor in good health, enrolled as a control in a pregnancy study. The chain employs TRBV28 and TRBJ2-1; 9 bases are a match to TRBD2. This sample comprised peripheral blood, obtained after pregnancy. CDR3 in DNA: TGTGCCACCCACGGGCCCCTGGGAGCGGGAGGTTACAATGAGCAGTTCTTC. It codes for CATHGPLGAGGYNEQFF.